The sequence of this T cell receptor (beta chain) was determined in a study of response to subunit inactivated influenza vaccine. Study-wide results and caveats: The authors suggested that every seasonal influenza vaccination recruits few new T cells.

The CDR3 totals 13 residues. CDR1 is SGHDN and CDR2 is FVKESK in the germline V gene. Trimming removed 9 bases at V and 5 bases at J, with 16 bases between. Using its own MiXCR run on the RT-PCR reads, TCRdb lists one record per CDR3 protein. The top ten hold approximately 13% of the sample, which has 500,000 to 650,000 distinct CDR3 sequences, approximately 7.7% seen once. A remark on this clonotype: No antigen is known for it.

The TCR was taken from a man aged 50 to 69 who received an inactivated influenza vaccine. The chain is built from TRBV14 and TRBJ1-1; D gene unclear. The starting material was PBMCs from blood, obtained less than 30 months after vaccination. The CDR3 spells CASSGPSRTEAFF. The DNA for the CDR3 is TGTGCCAGTTCGGGCCCCTCGAGGACTGAAGCTTTCTTT.